These 9 T cell receptor beta chains share one sample of origin, sequenced in a study of blood T cell repertoires in COVID-19. Some clones are missing from TCRdb's copy, which holds only in-frame ones; the method was immunoSEQ multiplex PCR. Counted here are about 370,000 clones, 87% occurring once; the ten biggest clones make up less than 11%. Input material: peripheral blood. These receptor sequences come from a woman aged 30 to 39 with COVID-19, enrolled during active disease.

The gene calls are TRBV19 and TRBJ1-2; possibly TRBD1 for D (6 bases). In germline, CDR1 is LNHDA, CDR2 SQIVND (reference sequence). V was trimmed by 4 bases and J by 6 bases, leaving 12 bases between them. The CDR3 runs to 13 residues. CDR3 residues: CASSRSGVDGYTF. The CDR3 DNA reads TGTGCCAGTAGTAGATCAGGGGTAGATGGCTACACCTTC.

The V call is TRBV7-9, the J call TRBJ2-7, with 8 bases matching TRBD2. In germline, CDR1 is SEHNR, CDR2 FQNEAQ (reference sequence). V was clipped by 4 bases and J by 2 bases; unmatched bases: 10. The CDR3 consists of 16 residues. This CDR3 is CASSYNLAGGAYEQYF. CDR3 sequence (DNA): TGTGCCAGCAGCTACAACCTAGCGGGTGGAGCCTACGAGCAGTACTTC.

This clone has just one count. The chain carries TRBV20-1 and TRBJ2-7, with unresolved D. Looked up from germline, CDR1 is DFQATT and CDR2 is SNEGSKA (reference sequence). The germline V and J ends were trimmed by 3 bases and 2 bases, with 11 bases remaining between them. The CDR3 extends over 13 amino acids. CDR3 in amino acids: CSASGSQTYEQYF. Written as DNA, the CDR3 is TGCAGTGCTAGTGGTAGCCAGACCTACGAGCAGTACTTC.

The chain recombines TRBV3-1 (or the pseudogene TRBV3-2) with TRBJ2-1; 8 bases are a match to TRBD2. The CDR3 sequence is 15 residues long. V was clipped by 1 base and J by 5 bases; unmatched bases: 4. Germline CDR1 LGHDT, CDR2 YNNKEL (reference sequence). CDR3 loop: CASSQGTSRNNEQFF. CDR3 nucleotides: TGTGCCAGCAGCCAAGGGACTAGCAGAAACAATGAGCAGTTCTTC.

The V gene is TRBV19, the J gene TRBJ2-3; 7 nucleotides agree with TRBD2. CDR3 length equals 16 residues. V lost 9 bases and J lost 0; bases outside the gene matches: 12. CDR1 and CDR2 from the germline V gene are LNHDA and SQIVND (reference sequence). The CDR3 sequence is CASGEREGDSTDTQYF. The CDR3 DNA reads as TGTGCCAGCGGGGAGAGGGAGGGAGACAGCACAGATACGCAGTATTTT.

V and J are TRBV10-3 and TRBJ2-1, with a possible D match to TRBD2 (5 bases). Deletions cut 8 bases from V and 0 bases from J, with 20 bases between. Germline loops: CDR1 ENHRY, CDR2 SYGVKD. This CDR3 is 17 amino acids long. The CDR3 here is CAIQSIAPGSSYNEQFF. The CDR3 bases are TGTGCCATCCAGTCCATAGCGCCGGGGAGCTCCTACAATGAGCAGTTCTTC.

This clone was seen just once. The chain carries TRBV15 and TRBJ2-6, with a possible D match to TRBD1 (5 bases). Trimming cost V 3 bases and J 1 base, with 7 bases left between them. Germline lookup yields CDR1 LNHNV and CDR2 YYDKDF (reference sequence). The CDR3 runs 15 residues. The CDR3 region is CATSSPGSGANVLTF. CDR3 sequence (DNA): TGTGCCACCAGCAGCCCAGGGTCTGGGGCCAACGTCCTGACTTTC.

CDR3 in amino acids: CAWSSRTSGYNEQFF. CDR3 sequence (DNA): TGTGCCTGGAGTTCCCGGACTAGCGGGTACAATGAGCAGTTCTTC. The chain couples TRBV30 to TRBJ2-1; TRBD2 matches 11 bases. J was trimmed by 4 bases and V by 2 bases; bases with no gene match: 4. Per germline, CDR1 GTSNPN and CDR2 SVGIG (reference sequence). The CDR3 runs to 15 residues.

The chain links TRBV6-6 to TRBJ1-1; D might be TRBD1 (5 bases). Per the germline V gene, CDR1 is MNHNY and CDR2 is SVGAGI (reference sequence). V was clipped by 4 bases and J by 8 bases, with 14 bases between them. The CDR3 extends over 13 amino acids. This CDR3 is CASSFEERTEAFF. The CDR3 DNA reads TGTGCCAGCAGTTTCGAAGAAAGGACAGAAGCTTTCTTT.